These 3 T cell receptor beta chains share one sample of origin, sequenced in a study of blood T cells in healthy people across ages. A J-beta primer mix and a sample-barcoded 5' primer were used in a second PCR of about 7 to 12 cycles. TCRdb fed the 5' RACE reads into MiXCR, producing one record per CDR3 protein. Found here are about 640,000 distinct CDR3 sequences, roughly three fifths of them singletons; the top ten hold around 37%. The sequenced sample consisted of blood. These receptors originate from a man in his 60s in good health.

The chain recombines TRBV10-3 with TRBJ1-6; TRBD1 is a possible D gene (5 bases). CDR1 and CDR2 from the germline V gene are ENHRY and SYGVKD. V gave up 7 bases and J gave up 7 bases, with 11 bases separating them. The CDR3 is 13 amino acids. The CDR3 bases are TGTGCCATCACGGGACGGATAAATTCACCCCTCCACTTT. It is translated as CAITGRINSPLHF.

J is TRBJ2-2 and V is TRBV6-2 or TRBV6-3, with a tentative D call TRBD2 (5 bases). The CDR3 loop spans 16 amino acids. From germline, CDR1 is MNHEY and CDR2 SVGEGT. Trimming cost V 2 bases and J 1 base, with 11 bases left between them. Here the CDR3 reads CASSYGAARNTGELFF. The CDR3 DNA follows: TGTGCCAGCAGTTACGGAGCGGCGAGGAACACCGGGGAGCTGTTTTTT.

The V call is TRBV9, the J call TRBJ1-2; unclear D gene. The CDR3 length is 15 residues. Trimming shortened V by 4 bases and J by 0 bases, and 13 bases separated the two germline ends. CDR1 is SGDLS and CDR2 is YYNGEE in the germline V gene. In DNA, the CDR3 is TGTGCCAGCAGCCCCACAGTGTTAGCTAACTATGGCTACACCTTC. Translated, it gives CASSPTVLANYGYTF. Using reference TRBV9 and TRBJ1-2 for the parts outside the CDR3, the full variable domain is DSGVTQTPKHLITATGQRVTLRCSPRSGDLSVYWYQQSLDQGLQFLIQYYNGEERAKGNILERFSAQQFPDLHSELNLSSLELGDSALYFCASSPTVLANYGYTFGSGTRLTVV.